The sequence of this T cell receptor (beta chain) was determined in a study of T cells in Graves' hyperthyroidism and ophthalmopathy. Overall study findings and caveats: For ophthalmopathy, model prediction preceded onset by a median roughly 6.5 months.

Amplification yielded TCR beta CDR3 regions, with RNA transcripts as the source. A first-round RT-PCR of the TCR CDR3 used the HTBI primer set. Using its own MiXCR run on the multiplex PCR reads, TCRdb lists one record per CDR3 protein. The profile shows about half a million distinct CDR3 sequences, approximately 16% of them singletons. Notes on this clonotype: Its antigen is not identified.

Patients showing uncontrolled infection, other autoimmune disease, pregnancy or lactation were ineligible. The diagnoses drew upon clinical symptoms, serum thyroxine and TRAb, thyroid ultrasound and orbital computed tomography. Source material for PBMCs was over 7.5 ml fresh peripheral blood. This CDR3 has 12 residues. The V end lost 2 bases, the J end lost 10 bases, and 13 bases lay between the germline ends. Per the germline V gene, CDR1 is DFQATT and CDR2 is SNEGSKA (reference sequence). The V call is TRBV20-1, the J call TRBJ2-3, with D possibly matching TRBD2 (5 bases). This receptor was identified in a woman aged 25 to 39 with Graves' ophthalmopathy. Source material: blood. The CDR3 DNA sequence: TGCAGTGCTAGACTGACTCCGGGGTCGCAGTATTTT. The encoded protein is CSARLTPGSQYF.